Listed below are T cell receptor beta chains from one sample, sequenced in a study of Ad26.COV2.S vaccination and SARS-CoV-2 variants. The assay was immunoSEQ multiplex PCR, and TCRdb's table has in-frame clones only and misses some. This sample has about 460,000 clones, with 89% found just once. The sample in question was peripheral blood, obtained in a trial of Ad26.COV2.S vaccine versus placebo. These receptors all come from a person between 18 and 60 years old who received the Ad26.COV2.S COVID-19 vaccine or a placebo. Each CDR3 is given with its conserved first and last residue. Fields, in order: D gene, clone size, V gene, J gene, CDR3 DNA, CDR3 protein. A D gene is named only where the DNA matches it firmly. Clone size is shown for a subset of rows, as once, few, many or a class of expanded clone.

NA	once	TRBV6-2/TRBV6-3	TRBJ1-2	TGTGCCAGCAGTTACTCGGCCAACGGCTACACCTTC	CASSYSANGYTF
NA	few	TRBV5-1	TRBJ2-7	TGCGCCAGCGCCGGAGACTCCTACGAGCAGTACTTC	CASAGDSYEQYF
NA	NA	TRBV27	TRBJ2-6	TGTGCCAGCAGTTTTTGGGGGTCTGGGGCCAACGTCCTGACTTTC	CASSFWGSGANVLTF
NA	NA	TRBV12-3/TRBV12-4	TRBJ1-1	TGTGCCAGCAGTTTAGGGTTTGGGGAAGCTTTCTTT	CASSLGFGEAFF
NA	NA	TRBV3-1/TRBV3-2	TRBJ1-2	TGTGCCAGCAGCCAAGTGAACAGCTTCTACACCTTC	CASSQVNSFYTF
TRBD1	once	TRBV2	TRBJ2-7	TGTGCCAGCAGTGACGGGACAGGGAAGACCTACGAGCAGTACTTC	CASSDGTGKTYEQYF
NA	NA	TRBV7-3	TRBJ1-1	TGTGCCAGCAGCTTAGCGGGTTTCGGCTACACTGAAGCTTTCTTT	CASSLAGFGYTEAFF
NA	NA	TRBV15	TRBJ1-2	TGTGCCACCAGCAGAGATGGGGTCTATGGCTACACCTTC	CATSRDGVYGYTF
NA	NA	TRBV27	TRBJ2-7	TGTGCCAGCAGTTTATCGTGGACGGGGAGCTACGAGCAGTACTTC	CASSLSWTGSYEQYF
TRBD2	few	TRBV6-1	TRBJ2-1	TGTGCCAGCAGTGAACTGCCGGGACTAGCGGGAGTAACCTACAATGAGCAGTTCTTC	CASSELPGLAGVTYNEQFF
TRBD2	NA	TRBV7-8	TRBJ2-1	TGTGCCAGCAGCTTAACTAGCGGGAGGTACAATGAGCAGTTCTTC	CASSLTSGRYNEQFF
NA	NA	TRBV6-5	TRBJ1-1	TGTGCCAGCACCCCGGCAAAGAACACTGAAGCTTTCTTT	CASTPAKNTEAFF
TRBD1	NA	TRBV10-3	TRBJ1-4	TGTGCCATCAGTGAGAGACAGGGTGGAGAAAAACTGTTTTTT	CAISERQGGEKLFF
NA	NA	TRBV5-1	TRBJ2-2	TGCGCCAGCAGCTTACTCACACAGGGAGCGGTCACCGGGGAGCTGTTTTTT	CASSLLTQGAVTGELFF
NA	NA	TRBV4-2	TRBJ2-1	TGTGCCAGCAGCCAGCAGCCAGGCAGGCGGGGAGATGAGCAGTTCTTC	CASSQQPGRRGDEQFF
TRBD2	NA	TRBV6-5	TRBJ2-2	TGTGCCAGCAGTTACCCGGGGGGTGGGGAGCTGTTTTTT	CASSYPGGGELFF
TRBD2	once	TRBV6-5	TRBJ2-1	TGTGCCAGCGGGACTAGCGGGAGGGCCTTGAATGAGCAGTTCTTC	CASGTSGRALNEQFF
NA	few	TRBV19	TRBJ1-1	TGTGCCAGTAGTATAGGCAGGAACACTGAAGCTTTCTTT	CASSIGRNTEAFF
TRBD1	NA	TRBV6-1	TRBJ1-6	TGTGCCAGCAGGGGGGACAGCTCCTATAATTCACCCCTCCACTTT	CASRGDSSYNSPLHF
NA	NA	TRBV5-6	TRBJ1-2	TGTGCCAGCAGCTTGGGTGGTGGCTACACCTTC	CASSLGGGYTF
NA	NA	TRBV7-2	TRBJ1-1	TGTGCCAGCAGCTTAGCCGGTCTTGAAGCTTTCTTT	CASSLAGLEAFF
TRBD2	NA	TRBV18	TRBJ2-3	TGTGCCAGCTCACTTAAGCGGGGCCTTAGCACAGATACGCAGTATTTT	CASSLKRGLSTDTQYF
TRBD1	NA	TRBV15	TRBJ2-7	TGTGCCACCAGCAGAGAAAGGACAGGAACCTTCTACGAGCAGTACTTC	CATSRERTGTFYEQYF
TRBD1	NA	TRBV29-1	TRBJ2-5	TGCAGCGTTTCCACAGGGGGCGGGGAGACCCAGTACTTC	CSVSTGGGETQYF
TRBD1	NA	TRBV7-8	TRBJ2-1	TGTGCCAGCAGCCCAGGGGGAAGGCATGAGCAGTTCTTC	CASSPGGRHEQFF
NA	NA	TRBV5-1	TRBJ2-1	TGCGCCAGCAGCCAAGTAGGTGCGGGGGCGTACAATGAGCAGTTCTTC	CASSQVGAGAYNEQFF
NA	NA	TRBV30	TRBJ1-1	TGTGCCTGGAATGGGGGGTTCCGTGAAGCTTTCTTT	CAWNGGFREAFF
NA	NA	TRBV5-1	TRBJ2-5	TGCGCCAGCAGCGCGGGACGAGCCCAAGAGACCCAGTACTTC	CASSAGRAQETQYF
NA	NA	TRBV29-1	TRBJ1-2	TGCAGCGTTGAAGACACAGTGGGGGGGCACTATGGCTACACCTTC	CSVEDTVGGHYGYTF
NA	NA	TRBV5-5	TRBJ1-5	TGTGCCAGCAGCTTCGTGGATAGCAATCAGCCCCAGCATTTT	CASSFVDSNQPQHF
NA	NA	TRBV18	TRBJ1-2	TGTGCCAGCTCACTTAGGGCTTTCCGGGAAGGCTACACCTTC	CASSLRAFREGYTF
NA	NA	TRBV11-1	TRBJ2-7	TGTGCCAGCAGTTTACCAACCGGGACTGGATCCTACGAGCAGTACTTC	CASSLPTGTGSYEQYF
NA	NA	TRBV7-9	TRBJ2-7	TGTGCCAGCAGCTTAGTAAGGGACACAACCTACGAGCAGTACTTC	CASSLVRDTTYEQYF
NA	NA	TRBV6-1	TRBJ2-7	TGTGCCAGCAGTGAATGGCCGAACGACGAGCAGTACTTC	CASSEWPNDEQYF
TRBD1	NA	TRBV28	TRBJ2-1	TGTGCCAGCAGACGATTGCCGGGACAGGGGGATTCGAGGTCCTACAATGAGCAGTTCTTC	CASRRLPGQGDSRSYNEQFF
TRBD1	NA	TRBV2	TRBJ1-1	TGTGCCACGGACAGGGGGAACACTGAAGCTTTCTTT	CATDRGNTEAFF
NA	NA	TRBV4-1	TRBJ2-7	TGCGCCAGCAGCCAGGAGGGGGTGGCCAGGTACGAGCAGTACTTC	CASSQEGVARYEQYF
TRBD1	NA	TRBV3-1/TRBV3-2	TRBJ2-7	TGTGCCAGCAGCGACCAAGGGACAGGGGCCTACGAGCAGTACTTC	CASSDQGTGAYEQYF
NA	NA	TRBV28	TRBJ1-6	TGTGCCAGCATGGCCAGGGAGGGTTCACCCCTCCACTTT	CASMAREGSPLHF
TRBD1	NA	TRBV27	TRBJ1-2	TGTGCCAGCAGCCCACTGGACAGGGACTATGGCTACACCTTC	CASSPLDRDYGYTF